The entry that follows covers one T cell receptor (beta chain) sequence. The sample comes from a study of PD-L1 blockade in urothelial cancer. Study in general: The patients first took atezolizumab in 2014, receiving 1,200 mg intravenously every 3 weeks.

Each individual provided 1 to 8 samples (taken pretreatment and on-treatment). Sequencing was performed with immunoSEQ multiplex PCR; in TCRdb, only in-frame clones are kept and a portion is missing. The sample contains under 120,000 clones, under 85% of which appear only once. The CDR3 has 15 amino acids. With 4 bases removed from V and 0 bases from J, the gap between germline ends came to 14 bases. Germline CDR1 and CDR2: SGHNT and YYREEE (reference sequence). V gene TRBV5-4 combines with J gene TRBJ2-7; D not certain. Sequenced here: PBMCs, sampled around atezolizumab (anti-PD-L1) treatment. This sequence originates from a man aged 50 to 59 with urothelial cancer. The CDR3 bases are TGTGCCAGCAGCGTCGACGGAGTGGGCTCCTACGAGCAGTACTTC. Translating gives CASSVDGVGSYEQYF.